This paragraph reports one TCR beta chain. No antigen is known for it. Trimming at V came to 6 bases and at J to 5 bases, leaving 8 bases not matched to a gene. Germline V gene lookup returns CDR1 SNHLY and CDR2 FYNNEI. The CDR3 loop spans 15 amino acids. This sample stems from a study of Ad26.COV2.S vaccination and SARS-CoV-2 variants. Study-wide results and limits: Reported post-vaccination CD8+ and CD4+ T cell responses to spike showed substantial breadth. The placebo group had lower spike-specific TCR breadth than the vaccine recipients did.

TCRdb's copy holds only in-frame clones and misses some; the assay was immunoSEQ multiplex PCR. The sample yields more than 250,000 clones, approximately 87% seen once. This sample's treatment: 15 to 20 received Ad26.COV2.S at low or high dose, single or two shots; roughly five received placebo; per-sample allocation not given. Sampling was performed 63 days after the first vaccine or placebo injection. The source of this sequence is a person aged 18 to 59 who received the Ad26.COV2.S COVID-19 vaccine or a placebo. Here the sequenced sample was peripheral blood, taken in a trial of Ad26.COV2.S vaccine versus placebo. The chain recombines TRBV2 with TRBJ2-1; 9 bases are shared with TRBD1. DNA for the CDR3: TGTGCCAGCAGGAGGAACAGGGGGCTGGACAATGAGCAGTTCTTC. Protein product: CASRRNRGLDNEQFF.